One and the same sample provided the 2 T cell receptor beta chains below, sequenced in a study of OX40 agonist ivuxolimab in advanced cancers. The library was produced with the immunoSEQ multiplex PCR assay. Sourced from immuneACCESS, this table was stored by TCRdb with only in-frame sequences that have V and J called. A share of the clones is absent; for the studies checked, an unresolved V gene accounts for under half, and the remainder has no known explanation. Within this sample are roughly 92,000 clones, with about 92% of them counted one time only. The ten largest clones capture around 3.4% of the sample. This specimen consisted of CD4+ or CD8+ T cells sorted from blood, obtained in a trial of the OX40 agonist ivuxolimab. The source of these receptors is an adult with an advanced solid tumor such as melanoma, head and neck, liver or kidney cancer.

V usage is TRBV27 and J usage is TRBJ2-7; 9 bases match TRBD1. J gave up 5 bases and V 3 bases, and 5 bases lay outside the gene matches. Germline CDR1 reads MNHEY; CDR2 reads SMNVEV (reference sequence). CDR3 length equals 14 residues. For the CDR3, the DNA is TGTGCCAGCAGTTTTGGGACAGGGAGCCACGAGCAGTACTTC. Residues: CASSFGTGSHEQYF.

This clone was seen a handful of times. CDR3 in amino acids: CASSSPAHNEQFF. Written as DNA, the CDR3 is TGTGCCAGCAGCTCCCCCGCACACAATGAGCAGTTCTTC. This chain links TRBV9 with TRBJ2-1; D unresolved. Germline V gives CDR1 SGDLS, CDR2 YYNGEE. Trimming removed 4 bases at V and 5 bases at J, with 10 bases between. This CDR3 region has 13 residues.